A single sample is the source of the 30 T cell receptor beta chains below, sequenced in a study of neurological immune-mediated disorders. One entry per CDR3 protein, called by TCRdb with MiXCR from the 5' RACE reads. This table has 66,000 or so distinct CDR3 sequences, nearly 3.5% appearing once. The sequenced sample consisted of PBMCs. The source of these receptors is a man aged 35-49 years with multiple sclerosis.

Ten or more counts support this clonotype. The chain links TRBV20-1 to TRBJ2-1; TRBD1 agrees at 8 bases. The CDR3 spans 16 residues. The junction had 9 bases not matched to a gene; V was cut back by 4 bases and J by 1 base. Germline-derived CDR1 and CDR2 are DFQATT and SNEGSKA (reference sequence). This CDR3 is CSATGGDAKSYNEQFF. CDR3 bases: TGCAGTGCTACAGGGGGCGACGCCAAGTCCTACAATGAGCAGTTCTTC.

This clonotype appeared many times. The CDR3 spells CASSRSKFSGPSTDTQYF. In DNA form, the CDR3 reads TGTGCCAGCAGCCGATCGAAATTTTCGGGACCTAGCACAGATACGCAGTATTTT. This sequence joins TRBV5-8 and TRBJ2-3; the D gene could be TRBD1 or TRBD2 (5 bases each). This CDR3 region has 18 residues. Germline CDR1 is SGHTS and CDR2 is YDEGEE. Trimming left V 4 bases short and J 0 bases short, with 21 bases between. Filled out from reference TRBV5-8 and TRBJ2-3, the complete variable domain reads EAGVTQSPTHLIKTRGQQATLRCSPISGHTSVYWYQQALGLGLQFLLWYDEGEERNRGNFPPRFSGRQFPNYSSELNVNALELEDSALYLCASSRSKFSGPSTDTQYFGPGTRLTVL.

There are many counts of this clonotype. The gene calls are TRBV7-9 and TRBJ2-4, with 8 bases fitting TRBD1. The germline gives CDR1 SEHNR, CDR2 FQNEAQ (reference sequence). With 5 bases clipped from V and 0 bases from J, the junction kept 15 bases outside the gene matches. The CDR3 runs 19 residues. The CDR3 loop is CASSLAQGASSLAKNIQYF. Here the CDR3 DNA reads TGTGCCAGCAGCCTCGCCCAGGGGGCCTCCTCTTTAGCCAAAAACATTCAGTACTTC.

This clonotype has at least ten counts. The CDR3 DNA reads TGTGCCAGCAGCTTACTCTGGAGCACCGGGGAGCTGTTTTTT. Protein product: CASSLLWSTGELFF. The gene calls are TRBV7-2 and TRBJ2-2; D is uncertain. The CDR3 sequence is 14 residues long. The germline CDR1 and CDR2 sequences are SGHTA and FQGNSA. The V end lost 2 bases, the J end lost 4 bases, and 8 bases lay between the germline ends.

In its sample, this clonotype was seen many times. This chain uses TRBV27 with TRBJ1-1, with D unresolved. Germline CDR1 reads MNHEY; CDR2 reads SMNVEV (reference sequence). Trimming removed 3 bases from V and 3 bases from J, with 14 bases in between. This CDR3 comprises 15 residues. The CDR3 sequence is CASSLGLRGHTEAFF. The CDR3, as DNA: TGTGCCAGCAGTTTGGGCCTTCGTGGGCACACTGAAGCTTTCTTT.

In its sample, this clonotype was seen many times. The rearrangement links TRBV6-6 to TRBJ1-2; no firm D call. This CDR3 region has 13 residues. With 5 bases removed from V and 5 bases from J, the gap between germline ends came to 12 bases. CDR1 and CDR2 (germline): MNHNY, SVGAGI (reference sequence). As DNA, the CDR3 is TGTGCCAGCAGTCCCACAGCTTTTTATGGCTACACCTTC. As protein: CASSPTAFYGYTF.

This clonotype was observed many times. V and J are TRBV5-1 and TRBJ2-2, with TRBD2 matching 9 bases. This CDR3 region has 16 residues. V shed 1 base, J shed 5 bases, and the junction held 6 bases outside the gene matches. Germline-derived CDR1 and CDR2 are SGHRS and YFSETQ. The CDR3 DNA reads as TGCGCCAGCAGCTTGCAGGCCAGCGGGGGGACCGGGGAGCTGTTTTTT. This codes for CASSLQASGGTGELFF.

This clonotype has at least ten counts. The V and J genes are TRBV18 and TRBJ2-2; tentatively, D is TRBD1 (5 bases). From germline, CDR1 is KGHSH and CDR2 LQKENI. V gave up 4 bases and J gave up 6 bases, with 12 bases separating them. The CDR3 sequence is 14 residues long. CDR3 sequence (DNA): TGTGCCAGCTCACTACAGGTCCGCGCCGGGGAGCTGTTTTTT. Protein sequence: CASSLQVRAGELFF.

This clonotype appeared many times. The chain carries TRBV20-1 and TRBJ2-7, with TRBD1 as a possible D gene (5 bases). CDR1 is DFQATT and CDR2 is SNEGSKA in the germline V gene (reference sequence). Trimming removed 3 bases from V and 8 bases from J, with 11 bases in between. The CDR3 has 11 residues. The chain's CDR3 is CSASDSPKQYF. The CDR3 DNA reads as TGCAGTGCTAGCGACAGCCCCAAGCAGTACTTC.

On this clonotype itself: Since a much larger clone is just one base distant, this may be a read error. V is TRBV28 and J is TRBJ2-5; D gene unclear. CDR1 is MDHEN and CDR2 is SYDVKM in the germline V gene. CDR3 length: 11 residues. The CDR3 reads CDSSRQETQYF. The CDR3 coding sequence is TGTGACAGCAGTCGACAAGAGACCCAGTACTTC.

There are many counts of this clonotype. The rearrangement uses TRBV9 and TRBJ2-5; D gene ambiguous. This CDR3 has 12 amino acids. Germline CDR1 reads SGDLS; CDR2 reads YYNGEE. V shed 7 bases and J shed 5 bases, with 12 bases lying between them. CDR3 in amino acids: CASSYQGETQYF. DNA for the CDR3: TGTGCCAGCTCCTACCAAGGGGAGACCCAGTACTTC.

This clonotype occurred many times. The gene calls are TRBV18 and TRBJ1-3; D remains unclear. V gave up 4 bases and J gave up 1 base, with 11 bases separating them. CDR3 length equals 15 residues. CDR1 is KGHSH and CDR2 is LQKENI in the germline V gene. This CDR3 reads CASSLNVGSGNTIYF. As DNA, the CDR3 is TGTGCCAGCTCACTCAACGTTGGTTCTGGAAACACCATATATTTT.

This clonotype appeared many times. This rearrangement joins TRBV21-1 to TRBJ1-3; the D call TRBD1 from the table was never checked on the DNA. TRBV21-1 corresponds to a pseudogene. The CDR3 sequence is 18 residues long. The CDR3 here is CASSPKGEGRRSGNTIYF. The CDR3 DNA reads TGTGCCAGCAGCCCAAAGGGAGAGGGACGCAGGAGTGGAAACACCATATATTTT.

This clonotype was observed many times. The chain couples TRBV20-1 to TRBJ2-5; no clear D gene. The ends were cut back, 8 bases at V and 4 bases at J, with 17 bases in the middle. Germline V CDR1 and CDR2: DFQATT, SNEGSKA (reference sequence). CDR3 size: 13 residues. CDR3 region: CSLTRTVGETQYF. The CDR3 DNA follows: TGCAGTCTTACCCGGACGGTGGGAGAGACCCAGTACTTC.

This clonotype was seen ten or more times. The gene calls are TRBV12-3 or TRBV12-4 and TRBJ1-5, with TRBD1 matching over 7 bases. CDR3 length equals 15 residues. Unmatched junction bases numbered 9, after V lost 6 bases and J lost 4 bases. The DNA for the CDR3 is TGTGCCAGCAGCCCAGGGACAGCCACGAATCAGCCCCAGCATTTT. This encodes CASSPGTATNQPQHF.

This clonotype was seen many times. This sequence joins TRBV25-1 and TRBJ2-5; D is perhaps TRBD1 (6 bases). V was trimmed by 4 bases and J by 5 bases, leaving 17 bases between them. The CDR3 has 15 residues. Germline values: CDR1 MGHDK, CDR2 SYGVNS. The CDR3 protein is CASSGLGGFRETQYF. The CDR3 DNA follows: TGTGCCAGCAGTGGCCTAGGGGGATTTAGGGAGACCCAGTACTTC. Combining the CDR3 with reference TRBV25-1 and TRBJ2-5 gives the whole variable domain EADIYQTPRYLVIGTGKKITLECSQTMGHDKMYWYQQDPGMELHLIHYSYGVNSTEKGDLSSESTVSRIRTEHFPLTLESARPSHTSQYLCASSGLGGFRETQYFGPGTRLLVL.

This clonotype was seen only a few times. The gene calls are TRBV7-9 and TRBJ2-4; perhaps TRBD1 as D (6 bases). In germline, CDR1 is SEHNR, CDR2 FQNEAQ (reference sequence). The CDR3 is made up of 12 amino acids. V was clipped by 1 base and J by 14 bases, with 12 bases between them. CDR3 sequence: CASSLENREEYF. The CDR3 coding sequence is TGTGCCAGCAGCTTAGAGAACAGGGAAGAGTACTTC.

This clonotype showed up many times. The rearrangement uses TRBV7-6 and TRBJ1-2; possibly TRBD1 for D (6 bases). Trimming left V 1 base short and J 4 bases short, with 13 bases between. Per germline, CDR1 SGHVS and CDR2 FNYEAQ. CDR3 length: 15 residues. The CDR3 loop is CASSLGTDSLYGYTF. The CDR3 DNA is TGTGCCAGCAGCTTAGGGACAGACAGTCTCTATGGCTACACCTTC.

This clonotype was recorded at least ten times. This sequence joins TRBV14 and TRBJ2-7; 7 bases agree with TRBD2. Germline CDR1 and CDR2: SGHDN and FVKESK. This CDR3 comprises 13 residues. Germline trimming cut 1 base from V and 12 bases from J; bases unmatched to any gene: 9. The CDR3 here is CASSQAAGRERYF. The CDR3 DNA reads as TGTGCCAGCAGCCAAGCAGCGGGGAGGGAACGGTACTTC.

This clonotype has a handful of counts. This may stem from a read error, because a much larger clone lies one nucleotide away. V usage is TRBV29-1 and J usage is TRBJ1-2; D unclear. CDR1 is SQVTM, CDR2 ANQGSEA, per germline. V lost 7 bases, J lost 4 bases, and 10 bases lay in between. The CDR3 consists of 11 residues. In nucleotides, the CDR3 is TGCAGCGCAAAGGCTTCCTATGGCTACACCTTC. Encoded protein: CSAKASYGYTF. The entire variable domain, with the rest obtained from reference TRBV29-1 and TRBJ1-2, is as follows: SAVISQKPSRDICQRGTSLTIQCQVDSQVTMMFWYRQQPGQSLTLIATANQGSEATYESGFVIDKFPISRPNLTFSTLTVSNMSPEDSSIYLCSAKASYGYTFGSGTRLTVV.

As for this clonotype: A single base separates this from a much larger clone, so it may be a read error. This sequence joins TRBV20-1 and TRBJ1-4; D gene ambiguous. V was clipped by 3 bases and J by 8 bases, with 10 bases between them. CDR3 size: 12 residues. From germline, CDR1 is DFQATT and CDR2 SNEGSKA (reference sequence). The CDR3, as DNA: TGCAGTGCTAGCAAGGGAGTGGAAAAACTGTTTTTT. It encodes CSASKGVEKLFF.

This clonotype was seen at least ten times. The chain is built from TRBV5-1 and TRBJ2-1, with D perhaps assigned TRBD1 or TRBD2 (6 bases each). The CDR3 contains 15 residues. Trimming took 4 bases from V and 4 from J, leaving 15 bases between them. Germline V lookup: CDR1 SGHRS, CDR2 YFSETQ. CDR3 nucleotides: TGCGCCAGCAGCCGGACGGGGGCCGATTACAATGAGCAGTTCTTC. Its translation: CASSRTGADYNEQFF. Complete variable domain (other parts from reference TRBV5-1 and TRBJ2-1): KAGVTQTPRYLIKTRGQQVTLSCSPISGHRSVSWYQQTPGQGLQFLFEYFSETQRNKGNFPGRFSGRQFSNSRSEMNVSTLELGDSALYLCASSRTGADYNEQFFGPGTRLTVL.

This clonotype was counted ten times or more. The rearrangement uses TRBV5-1 and TRBJ2-7, with D hard to call. CDR3 length equals 14 residues. V lost 4 bases to trimming and J lost 6 bases, with 17 bases between them. The germline gives CDR1 SGHRS, CDR2 YFSETQ. CDR3 amino acids: CASSTRTTASEQYF. The CDR3 nucleotides are TGCGCCAGCAGCACCCGGACCACGGCCAGCGAGCAGTACTTC. The entire variable domain, with the rest obtained from reference TRBV5-1 and TRBJ2-7, is as follows: KAGVTQTPRYLIKTRGQQVTLSCSPISGHRSVSWYQQTPGQGLQFLFEYFSETQRNKGNFPGRFSGRQFSNSRSEMNVSTLELGDSALYLCASSTRTTASEQYFGPGTRLTVT.

This clonotype was seen many times. V and J are TRBV5-1 and TRBJ2-7, with 7 bases that match TRBD1. J lost 1 base, V lost 4 bases, and 5 bases had no gene match. The CDR3 runs 14 residues. Germline CDR1 and CDR2: SGHRS and YFSETQ. The CDR3 here is CASSRDSTSYEQYF. CDR3 bases: TGCGCCAGCAGCCGGGACAGTACGTCCTACGAGCAGTACTTC.

This clonotype was seen many times. The rearrangement joins TRBV5-1 to TRBJ1-1; possibly TRBD1 for D (5 bases). The CDR3 has 13 residues. Trimming took 5 bases from V and 1 from J, leaving 9 bases between them. CDR1 is SGHRS, CDR2 YFSETQ, per germline. In DNA form, the CDR3 reads TGCGCCAGCAGTCCTCAGGGGAACACTGAAGCTTTCTTT. Amino acid sequence: CASSPQGNTEAFF.

There are many counts of this clonotype. This chain links TRBV7-8 with TRBJ1-2, with D unresolved. The CDR3 contains 14 residues. V lost 0 bases to trimming and J lost 2 bases, with 7 bases between them. Germline assignment: CDR1 SGHVS and CDR2 FQNEAQ. The CDR3 DNA is TGTGCCAGCAGCTTAGCCAGCCAGAACTATGGCTACACCTTC. It specifies CASSLASQNYGYTF.

Worth noting for this clonotype: This may be a read error, as it is one base from a much larger clone. The V call is TRBV12-3 or TRBV12-4, the J call TRBJ2-5, with 7 bases fitting TRBD1. The CDR3 contains 16 residues. This CDR3 is CASSPILQGWQENQYF. The CDR3 DNA reads TGTGCCAGCAGCCCAATCCTACAGGGGTGGCAAGAGAACCAGTACTTC.

This clonotype was seen repeatedly, ten times or more. This chain joins TRBV4-2 and TRBJ1-5; 9 bases map to TRBD1. The CDR3 has 17 amino acids. The trim removed 0 bases at V and 0 bases at J, leaving 3 bases unmatched. Germline CDR1 LGHNA, CDR2 YNFKEQ. CDR3 residues: CASSQDGTGHSNQPQHF. DNA of the CDR3: TGTGCCAGCAGCCAAGACGGGACAGGGCATAGCAATCAGCCCCAGCATTTT.

This clonotype was seen repeatedly, ten times or more. The chain joins TRBV4-1 to TRBJ2-2; D unresolved. Germline V lookup: CDR1 MGHRA, CDR2 YSYEKL. V was cut by 0 bases and J by 3 bases, with 11 bases left in between. This CDR3 has 16 residues. In DNA form, the CDR3 reads TGCGCCAGCAGCCAAGAGGGTGGTCGGTACACCGGGGAGCTGTTTTTT. This sequence encodes CASSQEGGRYTGELFF.

Many counts were recorded for this clonotype. V is TRBV5-1 and J is TRBJ1-5, with a possible D match to TRBD1 (6 bases). Trimming left V 4 bases short and J 5 bases short, with 13 bases between. Germline loops: CDR1 SGHRS, CDR2 YFSETQ. The CDR3 has 14 amino acids. The chain's CDR3 is CASSPDSIYQPQHF. The CDR3 region has the DNA TGCGCCAGCAGCCCGGACAGTATTTATCAGCCCCAGCATTTT.